Listed below are T cell receptor beta chains from one sample, sequenced in a study of CD8+ T cells in alopecia areata. The table came from immunoSEQ multiplex PCR; TCRdb's copy has only in-frame clones and leaves some out. Counted here are 150,000 to 200,000 clones, about 65% occurring once; the ten biggest clones make up about 1.3%. Sequenced here: CD4+ T cells sorted from blood, sampled at week 49, from a patient treated with tofacitinib. The receptors stem from a human donor with alopecia areata. Each CDR3 is given with its conserved first and last residue. A D gene is named only where the DNA matches it firmly. A row's size may be missing; if present it is once, few, many or a size class.

d_call	clone_size	v_call	j_call	cdr3_nt	cdr3_aa
TRBD1	-	TRBV25-1	TRBJ1-2	TGTGCCAGCAGTGAATACCCGGGACAGGACCTCTATGGCTACACCTTC	CASSEYPGQDLYGYTF
-	-	TRBV14	TRBJ1-6	TGTGCCAGCAGCCAAGATGCAGTGTCACCCCTCCACTTT	CASSQDAVSPLHF
-	-	TRBV12-5	TRBJ1-5	TGTGCTAGTGGTTGGGGTGGCAATCAGCCCCAGCATTTT	CASGWGGNQPQHF
-	few	TRBV5-1	TRBJ2-6	TGCGCCAGCAGCTCGGAACCCGGGGGGCGCCGGAATGGGGCCAACGTCCTGACTTTC	CASSSEPGGRRNGANVLTF
-	-	TRBV29-1	TRBJ2-3	TGCAGCGTTGAAGATTACACAGATACGCAGTATTTT	CSVEDYTDTQYF
-	few	TRBV29-1	TRBJ2-1	TGCAGCGTTGAACCCCAAAGCAATGAGCAGTTCTTC	CSVEPQSNEQFF
-	once	TRBV29-1	TRBJ1-5	TGCAGCGCCAGAACGACGCACGGGAATCAGCCCCAGCATTTT	CSARTTHGNQPQHF
-	once	TRBV7-8	TRBJ1-1	TGTGCCAGCAGCGTCGCAGGGAGAAACACTGAAGCTTTCTTT	CASSVAGRNTEAFF
-	-	TRBV10-3	TRBJ1-2	TGTGCCATCAGTGAGGCGGATGGCTACACCTTC	CAISEADGYTF
-	-	TRBV18	TRBJ2-5	TGTGCCAGCTCACCGAGACAACAAGAGACCCAGTACTTC	CASSPRQQETQYF
TRBD2	-	TRBV7-3	TRBJ2-1	TGTGCCAGCAGCTTAAACGCGCTAGCGGGGGACAATGAGCAGTTCTTC	CASSLNALAGDNEQFF
-	few	TRBV9	TRBJ2-3	TGTGCCAGCAGCGTATTGCCCCGCACAGATACGCAGTATTTT	CASSVLPRTDTQYF
-	-	TRBV30	TRBJ1-5	TGTGCCTGGAGTGCGGGCAGAGATAGCAATCAGCCCCAGCATTTT	CAWSAGRDSNQPQHF
TRBD1	once	TRBV4-1	TRBJ2-1	TGCGCCAGCAGCCAAGACGGGGATAACTCACCCGGGACAGACTACAATGAGCAGTTCTTC	CASSQDGDNSPGTDYNEQFF
-	-	TRBV4-1	TRBJ1-6	TGCGCCAGCAGCCAAGAGGGTTCTTCGGGGACAAATAATTCACCCCTCCACTTT	CASSQEGSSGTNNSPLHF
-	-	TRBV20-1	TRBJ2-7	TGCAGTGCTAACCAGGGCTACGAGCAGTACTTC	CSANQGYEQYF
-	few	TRBV18	TRBJ2-7	TGTGCCAGCTCAACAGGAGGGCTCGAGCAGTACTTC	CASSTGGLEQYF
TRBD2	-	TRBV27	TRBJ2-6	TGTGCCAGCAGTTTTACTAGCGTCCGCTCTGGGGCCAACGTCCTGACTTTC	CASSFTSVRSGANVLTF
-	-	TRBV29-1	TRBJ1-2	TGCAGCGTTGAAGATCTGGGGGGAAGTGGCTACACCTTC	CSVEDLGGSGYTF
-	-	TRBV7-6	TRBJ2-7	TGTGCCAGCAGCTTGGGGCAGTTTATTTCCTACGAGCAGTACTTC	CASSLGQFISYEQYF
-	few	TRBV20-1	TRBJ2-1	TGCAGTGCTAGGGACCCCCCCCGGCAGTTCTTC	CSARDPPRQFF
-	-	TRBV11-2	TRBJ2-1	TGTGCCAGCAGCTTAGCATGGTCGGGGGTCTACAATGAGCAGTTCTTC	CASSLAWSGVYNEQFF
-	-	TRBV30	TRBJ1-2	TGTGCCTGGAGCCCCGGGGGAACGCCCGGCTATGGCTACACCTTC	CAWSPGGTPGYGYTF
TRBD1	-	TRBV7-3	TRBJ2-7	TGTGCCAACGAAAACGATAGGGACAGTCTCTCGTTATGGTTCGAGCAGTACTTC	CANENDRDSLSLWFEQYF
TRBD2	few	TRBV7-2	TRBJ2-3	TGTGCCAGCAGCCTAGGACTAGCGGGGTTCTCTAGCACAGATACGCAGTATTTT	CASSLGLAGFSSTDTQYF
-	many	TRBV2	TRBJ2-7	TGTGCCAGCATCCAGGACGGATTCTACGAGCAGTACTTC	CASIQDGFYEQYF
-	few	TRBV30	TRBJ1-6	TGTGCCTGGAGCCCGACCTACCCCAATTCACCCCTCCACTTT	CAWSPTYPNSPLHF
-	few	TRBV29-1	TRBJ2-3	TGCAGCGTAGGATTGGAGCCTTCGGGTACGCAGTATTTT	CSVGLEPSGTQYF
-	-	TRBV29-1	TRBJ2-1	TGCAGCGTTGTAGGGGGGGATCGGACCTACAATGAGCAGTTCTTC	CSVVGGDRTYNEQFF
-	-	TRBV29-1	TRBJ1-1	TGCAGCGGCAGCCATGATGCCGGGACGTACGTCACTGAAGCTTTCTTT	CSGSHDAGTYVTEAFF
-	once	TRBV7-2	TRBJ2-7	TGTGCCAGCAGCCCCAACCGGGGGGCTACCTACGAGCAGTACTTC	CASSPNRGATYEQYF
-	-	TRBV15	TRBJ2-7	TGTGCCACCAGCAGAGGCAAGTCCTACGAGCAGTACTTC	CATSRGKSYEQYF
-	many	TRBV29-1	TRBJ1-2	TGCAGCGTTGCCAGGGAAGTACCAGGCTACACCTTC	CSVAREVPGYTF
-	-	TRBV29-1	TRBJ2-2	TGCAGCGTTGGTCAGACGCCGGGGACCGGGGAGCTGTTTTTT	CSVGQTPGTGELFF
-	few	TRBV12-5	TRBJ2-7	TGTGCTAGTGGTTTGGGGGGCGGCCGTCCTGCCAAATTC	CASGLGGGRPAKF
-	-	TRBV6-1	TRBJ1-5	TGTGCCAGCAGTGAGCGGCCAGGGGACCAGCCCCAGCATTTT	CASSERPGDQPQHF
-	-	TRBV30	TRBJ2-1	TGTGCCTGGAGCCTGTACCCCCTAAGGAATGAGCAGTTCTTC	CAWSLYPLRNEQFF
TRBD1	-	TRBV6-1	TRBJ1-5	TGTGCCAGCAGTGAAGAGGACAGGGGAGAAATGACCCAGCATTTT	CASSEEDRGEMTQHF